The 9 T cell receptor beta chains presented below share a single source sample, sequenced in a study of vaccination effects on CD4 cells after COVID-19. Investigators separated out CD4+ T cells once more than nine days of culture had passed. These TCRs are of unknown antigen specificity. Clones were read by immunoSEQ multiplex PCR, and TCRdb kept only the in-frame ones, dropping some. The table records 25,000 to 35,000 clones, 70% of them present only once. The specimen comprised CD4+ T cells from PBMCs cultured without peptide, sampled before COVID-19 vaccination. Receptor source: a human donor who received a COVID-19 vaccine.

The J gene is TRBJ2-1, the V gene TRBV6-6; 7 bases are a match to TRBD2. Germline-derived CDR1 and CDR2 are MNHNY and SVGAGI (reference sequence). There are 13 residues in the CDR3. V lost 8 bases, J lost 4 bases, and 5 bases stayed unmatched. The CDR3 DNA follows: TGTGCCAGCGGGCTAGCGGCTTACAATGAGCAGTTCTTC. Translation: CASGLAAYNEQFF.

The chain is built from TRBV29-1 and TRBJ1-2; TRBD1 is a possible D gene (6 bases). The CDR3 totals 14 residues. V was cut by 1 base and J by 8 bases, with 17 bases left in between. CDR1 SQVTM and CDR2 ANQGSEA come from the germline V gene. This CDR3 reads CSVEVVQGTGGYTF. The CDR3 DNA is TGCAGCGTTGAAGTCGTACAGGGAACAGGCGGCTACACCTTC.

The rearrangement links TRBV19 to TRBJ2-6; TRBD2 aligns across 8 bases. The CDR3 extends over 15 amino acids. Germline V lookup: CDR1 LNHDA, CDR2 SQIVND (reference sequence). V lost 7 bases to trimming and J lost 2 bases; unmatched junction nucleotides: 4. The CDR3 reads CASTSGFAGANVLTF. Here the CDR3 DNA reads TGTGCCAGTACTAGCGGGTTCGCTGGGGCCAACGTCCTGACTTTC. The whole variable domain, filled in from reference TRBV19 and TRBJ2-6, reads DGGITQSPKYLFRKEGQNVTLSCEQNLNHDAMYWYRQDPGQGLRLIYYSQIVNDFQKGDIAEGYSVSREKKESFPLTVTSAQKNPTAFYLCASTSGFAGANVLTFGAGSRLTVL.

The V gene is TRBV6-5, the J gene TRBJ1-1; TRBD1 might be the D (6 bases). Per the germline V gene, CDR1 is MNHEY and CDR2 is SVGAGI. There are 15 residues in the CDR3. V lost 8 bases, J lost 1 base, and 17 bases lay in between. For the CDR3, the DNA is TGTGCCAGCTCCAGGGCTCGGGGACAGAACACTGAAGCTTTCTTT. Translated, it gives CASSRARGQNTEAFF.

This chain joins TRBV5-4 and TRBJ1-5, with a possible D match to TRBD1 (5 bases). In germline, CDR1 is SGHNT, CDR2 YYREEE (reference sequence). The CDR3 spans 14 residues. The V gene lost 0 bases and the J gene lost 5 bases, with 9 bases spanning the gap. The CDR3 sequence: CASSLGGGDQPQHF. The CDR3, as DNA: TGTGCCAGCAGCTTGGGAGGAGGGGATCAGCCCCAGCATTTT.

V is TRBV19 and J is TRBJ2-2; possible D gene TRBD1, 5 bases. Trimming left V 7 bases short and J 8 bases short, with 14 bases between. This CDR3 contains 13 residues. Germline values: CDR1 LNHDA, CDR2 SQIVND (reference sequence). The CDR3 region has the DNA TGTGCCAGTAATAGACAGATAAAAGGGGAGCTGTTTTTT. Protein: CASNRQIKGELFF.

The chain couples TRBV18 to TRBJ2-2; possible D gene TRBD1, 6 bases. Trimming took off 8 bases at V and 3 bases at J, with 7 bases between the two ends. CDR1 is KGHSH and CDR2 is LQKENI in the germline V gene. The CDR3 consists of 12 residues. Here the CDR3 reads CASRQDTGELFF. DNA of the CDR3: TGTGCCAGCAGACAGGACACCGGGGAGCTGTTTTTT.

V gene TRBV20-1 combines with J gene TRBJ1-1, with 8 bases matching TRBD1. Germline CDR1 DFQATT, CDR2 SNEGSKA (reference sequence). J gave up 4 bases and V 3 bases, and 7 bases lay outside the gene matches. The CDR3 has 14 amino acids. Here the CDR3 reads CSASPNTGGTEAFF. The CDR3 bases are TGCAGTGCTAGTCCGAACACAGGGGGCACTGAAGCTTTCTTT.

The CDR3 reads CASSQVATLGEKLFF. CDR3 bases: TGCGCCAGCAGCCAAGTTGCAACCTTGGGTGAAAAACTGTTTTTT. The rearrangement uses TRBV4-1 and TRBJ1-4; D ambiguous. Between the trimmed V and J ends, which lost 1 base and 7 bases, there was a span of 13 bases. This CDR3 region has 15 residues. The germline CDR1 and CDR2 sequences are MGHRA and YSYEKL.